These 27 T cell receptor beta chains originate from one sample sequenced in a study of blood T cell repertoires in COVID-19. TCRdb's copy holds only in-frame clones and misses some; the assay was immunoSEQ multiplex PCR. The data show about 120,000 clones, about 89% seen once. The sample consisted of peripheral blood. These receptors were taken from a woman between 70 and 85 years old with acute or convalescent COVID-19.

CDR3 nucleotide sequence: TGTGCCAGCAGTCCAACCACCGGGACAGGGGGCTACGAGCAGTACTTC. Amino acids: CASSPTTGTGGYEQYF. This sequence joins TRBV28 and TRBJ2-7, with 11 bases that match TRBD1. The CDR3 covers 16 residues. With V trimmed by 5 bases and J by 3 bases, 9 bases remained unmatched. Germline assignment: CDR1 MDHEN and CDR2 SYDVKM.

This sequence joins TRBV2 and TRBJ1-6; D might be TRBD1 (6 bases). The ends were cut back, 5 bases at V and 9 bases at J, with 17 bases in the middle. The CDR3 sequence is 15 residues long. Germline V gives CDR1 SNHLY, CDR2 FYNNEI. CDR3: CASSYRAGVGSPLHF. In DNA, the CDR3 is TGTGCCAGCAGTTACCGGGCAGGGGTCGGTTCACCCCTCCACTTT.

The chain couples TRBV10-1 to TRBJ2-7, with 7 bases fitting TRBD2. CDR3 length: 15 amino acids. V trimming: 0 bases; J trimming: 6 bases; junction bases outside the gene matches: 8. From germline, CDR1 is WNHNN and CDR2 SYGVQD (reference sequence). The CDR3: CASSESGGGLREQYF. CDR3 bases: TGCGCCAGCAGTGAGTCCGGGGGAGGGCTCCGCGAGCAGTACTTC.

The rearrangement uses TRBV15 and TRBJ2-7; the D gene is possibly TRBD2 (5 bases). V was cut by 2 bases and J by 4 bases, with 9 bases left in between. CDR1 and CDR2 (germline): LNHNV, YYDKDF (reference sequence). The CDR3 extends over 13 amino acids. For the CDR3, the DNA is TGTGCCACCAGCAGAACCGGGAATTACGAGCAGTACTTC. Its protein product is CATSRTGNYEQYF.

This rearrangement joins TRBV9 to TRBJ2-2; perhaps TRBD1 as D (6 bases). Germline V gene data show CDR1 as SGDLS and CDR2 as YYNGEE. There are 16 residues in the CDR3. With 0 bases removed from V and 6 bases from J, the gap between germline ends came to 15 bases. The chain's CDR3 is CASSVADGRGAGELFF. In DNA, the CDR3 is TGTGCCAGCAGCGTAGCTGACGGCAGGGGCGCCGGGGAGCTGTTTTTT.

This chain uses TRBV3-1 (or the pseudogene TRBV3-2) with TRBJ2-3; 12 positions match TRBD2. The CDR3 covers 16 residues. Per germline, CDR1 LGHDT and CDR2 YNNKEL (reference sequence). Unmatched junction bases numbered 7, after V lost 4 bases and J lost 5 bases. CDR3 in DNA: TGTGCCAGCAGCCCAAGACTAGCGGGGGCGGGAGATACGCAGTATTTT. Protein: CASSPRLAGAGDTQYF.

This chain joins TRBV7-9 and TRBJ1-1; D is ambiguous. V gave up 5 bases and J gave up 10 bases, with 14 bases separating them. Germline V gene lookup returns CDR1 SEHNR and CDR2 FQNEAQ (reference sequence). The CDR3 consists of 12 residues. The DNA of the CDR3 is TGTGCCAGCAGCCAATCGGGCCTAGCAGCTTTCTTT. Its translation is CASSQSGLAAFF.

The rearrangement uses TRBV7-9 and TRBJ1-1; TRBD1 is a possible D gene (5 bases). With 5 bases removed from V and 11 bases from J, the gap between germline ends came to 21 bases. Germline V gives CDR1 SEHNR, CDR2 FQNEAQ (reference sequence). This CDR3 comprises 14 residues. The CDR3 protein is CASSPGGAAKGAFF. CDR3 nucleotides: TGTGCCAGCAGCCCCGGGGGTGCAGCTAAAGGGGCTTTCTTT.

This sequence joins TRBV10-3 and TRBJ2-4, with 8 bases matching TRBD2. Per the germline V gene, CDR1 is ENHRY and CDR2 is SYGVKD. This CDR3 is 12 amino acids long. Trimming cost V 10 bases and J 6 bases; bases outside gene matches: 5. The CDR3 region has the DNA TGTGCCACGGGACTAGGAGGAAACATTCAGTACTTC. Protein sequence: CATGLGGNIQYF.

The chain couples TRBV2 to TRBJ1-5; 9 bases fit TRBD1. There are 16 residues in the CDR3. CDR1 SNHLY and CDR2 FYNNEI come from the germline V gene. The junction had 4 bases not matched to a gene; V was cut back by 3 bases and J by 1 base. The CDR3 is CASSDRQGGSNQPQHF. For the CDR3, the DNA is TGTGCCAGCAGTGACCGACAGGGGGGGAGCAATCAGCCCCAGCATTTT.

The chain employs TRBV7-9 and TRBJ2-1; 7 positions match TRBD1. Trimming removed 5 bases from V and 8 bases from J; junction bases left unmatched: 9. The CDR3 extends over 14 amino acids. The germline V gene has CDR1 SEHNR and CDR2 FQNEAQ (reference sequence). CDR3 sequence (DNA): TGTGCCAGCAGCCCCCAGACAGGGCGGGATGAGCAGTTCTTC. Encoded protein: CASSPQTGRDEQFF.

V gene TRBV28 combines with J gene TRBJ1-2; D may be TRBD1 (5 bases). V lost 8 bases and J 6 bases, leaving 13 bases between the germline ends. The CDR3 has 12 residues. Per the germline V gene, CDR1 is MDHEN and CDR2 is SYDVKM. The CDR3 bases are TGTGCCAGCGGTCGGGGGGTGGATGGCTACACCTTC. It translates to CASGRGVDGYTF.

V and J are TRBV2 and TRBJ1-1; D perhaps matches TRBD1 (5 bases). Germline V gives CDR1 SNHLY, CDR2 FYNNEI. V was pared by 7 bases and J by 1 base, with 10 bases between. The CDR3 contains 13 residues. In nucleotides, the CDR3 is TGTGCCAGCAAGCGGGGCCCGAACACTGAAGCTTTCTTT. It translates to CASKRGPNTEAFF.

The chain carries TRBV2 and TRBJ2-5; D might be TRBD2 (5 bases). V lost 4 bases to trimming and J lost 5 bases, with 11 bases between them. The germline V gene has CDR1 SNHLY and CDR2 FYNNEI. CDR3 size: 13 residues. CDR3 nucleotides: TGTGCCAGCAGTGTAGGAGGTTTCGAGACCCAGTACTTC. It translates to CASSVGGFETQYF.

In nucleotides, the CDR3 is TGTGCCAGCTCACGGACCTCCGGGACAGACACTGAAGCTTTCTTT. As protein: CASSRTSGTDTEAFF. The chain carries TRBV18 and TRBJ1-1; TRBD1 matches 7 bases. The germline CDR1 and CDR2 sequences are KGHSH and LQKENI. The CDR3 loop spans 15 amino acids. V gave up 4 bases and J gave up 3 bases; unmatched junction bases: 8.

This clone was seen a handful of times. The CDR3 region has the DNA TGCGCCAGCAGCATAGGGGGCTCCGACACTGAAGCTTTCTTT. Protein: CASSIGGSDTEAFF. This chain joins TRBV5-1 and TRBJ1-1, with TRBD1 matching over 7 bases. CDR1 is SGHRS, CDR2 YFSETQ, per germline. CDR3 size: 14 residues. The V and J ends lost 4 bases and 3 bases, in that order; junction bases with no gene match: 6.

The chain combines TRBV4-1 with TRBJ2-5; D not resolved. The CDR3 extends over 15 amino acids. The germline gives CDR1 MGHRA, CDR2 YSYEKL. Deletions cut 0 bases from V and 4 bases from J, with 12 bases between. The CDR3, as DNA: TGCGCCAGCAGCCAAGATCCCACCCCGGGAGAGACCCAGTACTTC. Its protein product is CASSQDPTPGETQYF.

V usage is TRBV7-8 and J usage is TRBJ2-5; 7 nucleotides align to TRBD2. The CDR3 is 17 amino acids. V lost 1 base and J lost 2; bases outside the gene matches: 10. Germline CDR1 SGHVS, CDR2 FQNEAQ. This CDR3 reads CASSLGLYQRGQETQYF. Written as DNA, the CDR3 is TGTGCCAGCAGCTTAGGTCTTTACCAGCGGGGTCAAGAGACCCAGTACTTC.

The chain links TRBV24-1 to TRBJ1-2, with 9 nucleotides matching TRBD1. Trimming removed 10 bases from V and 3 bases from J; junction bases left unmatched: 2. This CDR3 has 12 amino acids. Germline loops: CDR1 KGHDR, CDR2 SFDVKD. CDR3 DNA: TGTGCCACTCGGGACAGGGACTATGGCTACACCTTC. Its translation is CATRDRDYGYTF.

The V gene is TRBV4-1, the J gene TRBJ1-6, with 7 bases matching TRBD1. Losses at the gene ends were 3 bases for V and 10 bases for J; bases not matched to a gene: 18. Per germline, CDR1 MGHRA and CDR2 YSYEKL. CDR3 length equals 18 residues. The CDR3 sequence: CASSQATVHTGVGSPLHF. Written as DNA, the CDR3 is TGCGCCAGCAGCCAGGCGACCGTTCACACAGGGGTTGGGTCACCCCTCCACTTT.

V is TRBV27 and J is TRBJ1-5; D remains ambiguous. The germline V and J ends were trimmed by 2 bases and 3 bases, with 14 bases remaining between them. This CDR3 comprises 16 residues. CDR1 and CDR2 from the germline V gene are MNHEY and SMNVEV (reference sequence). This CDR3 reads CASSLRGFRDNQPQHF. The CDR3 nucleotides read TGTGCCAGCAGTTTACGGGGATTTAGAGACAATCAGCCCCAGCATTTT.

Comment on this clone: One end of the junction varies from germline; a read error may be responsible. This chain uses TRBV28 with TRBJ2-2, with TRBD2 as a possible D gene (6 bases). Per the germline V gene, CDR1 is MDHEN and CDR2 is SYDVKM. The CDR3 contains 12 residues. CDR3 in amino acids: CASSSGLGGLFF. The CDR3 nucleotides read TGTGCCAGCAGTTCGGGACTGGGGGGGCTGTTTTTT. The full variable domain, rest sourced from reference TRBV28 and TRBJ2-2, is DVKVTQSSRYLVKRTGEKVFLECVQDMDHENMFWYRQDPGLGLRLIYFSYDVKMKEKGDIPEGYSVSREKKERFSLILESASTNQTSMYLCASSSGLGGLFFGEGSRLTVL.

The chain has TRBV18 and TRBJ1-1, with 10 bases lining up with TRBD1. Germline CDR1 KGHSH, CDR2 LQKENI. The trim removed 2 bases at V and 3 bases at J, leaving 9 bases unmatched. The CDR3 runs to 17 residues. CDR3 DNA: TGTGCCAGCTCACCAGCGGCGACAGGGGGCGCGTACACTGAAGCTTTCTTT. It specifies CASSPAATGGAYTEAFF.

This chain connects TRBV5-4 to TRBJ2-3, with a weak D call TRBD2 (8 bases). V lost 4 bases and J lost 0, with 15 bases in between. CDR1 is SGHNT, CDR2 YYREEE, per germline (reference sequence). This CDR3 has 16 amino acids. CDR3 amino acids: CASSLGGGQSTDTQYF. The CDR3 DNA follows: TGTGCCAGCAGCCTCGGGGGGGGACAGAGCACAGATACGCAGTATTTT. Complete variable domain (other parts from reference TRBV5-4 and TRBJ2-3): ETGVTQSPTHLIKTRGQQVTLRCSSQSGHNTVSWYQQALGQGPQFIFQYYREEENGRGNFPPRFSGLQFPNYSSELNVNALELDDSALYLCASSLGGGQSTDTQYFGPGTRLTVL.

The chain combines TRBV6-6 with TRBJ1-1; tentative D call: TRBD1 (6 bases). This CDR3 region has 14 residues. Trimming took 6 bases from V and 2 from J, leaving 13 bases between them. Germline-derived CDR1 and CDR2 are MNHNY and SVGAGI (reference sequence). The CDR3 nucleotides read TGTGCCAGCAGAACACAGGGTGTTAACACTGAAGCTTTCTTT. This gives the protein CASRTQGVNTEAFF.

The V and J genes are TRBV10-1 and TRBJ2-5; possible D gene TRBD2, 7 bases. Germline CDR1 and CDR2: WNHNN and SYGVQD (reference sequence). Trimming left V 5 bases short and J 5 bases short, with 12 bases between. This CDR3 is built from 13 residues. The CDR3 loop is CASSSGGGETQYF. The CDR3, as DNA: TGCGCCAGCAGTTCGGGGGGCGGCGAGACCCAGTACTTC.

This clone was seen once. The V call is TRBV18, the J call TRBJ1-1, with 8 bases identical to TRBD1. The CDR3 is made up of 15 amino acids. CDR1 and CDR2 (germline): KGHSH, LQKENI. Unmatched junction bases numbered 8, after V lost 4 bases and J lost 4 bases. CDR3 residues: CASSLRGQGSTEAFF. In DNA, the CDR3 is TGTGCCAGCTCACTGAGAGGACAGGGTAGCACTGAAGCTTTCTTT.